This TCR beta chain is drawn from a study of cytomegalovirus exposure and HLA in healthy donors. This CDR3 has 13 amino acids. With V trimmed by 4 bases and J by 5 bases, 5 bases remained unmatched. Germline values: CDR1 SGDLS, CDR2 YYNGEE. The PCR had 60 Vbeta and 13 Jbeta primers. In the original analysis: Roughly 11 million of the approximately 80 million unique TCR beta chains counted in a later analysis were shared. Produced via immunoSEQ multiplex PCR; TCRdb's table is partial and in-frame only. For V, J and clone size, that table is used; D and trimming come from the DNA. Listed are 110,000 to 150,000 clones; 0.8% to 1% falls within the top ten.

This TCR was sampled from a male donor in good health and CMV-seronegative. The genes are TRBV9 and TRBJ1-1; 7 bases line up with TRBD1. Sequences were obtained from PBMCs. The CDR3 DNA reads as TGTGCCAGCAGCCTCACAGGGGTGACTGAAGCTTTCTTT. Translating it yields CASSLTGVTEAFF.